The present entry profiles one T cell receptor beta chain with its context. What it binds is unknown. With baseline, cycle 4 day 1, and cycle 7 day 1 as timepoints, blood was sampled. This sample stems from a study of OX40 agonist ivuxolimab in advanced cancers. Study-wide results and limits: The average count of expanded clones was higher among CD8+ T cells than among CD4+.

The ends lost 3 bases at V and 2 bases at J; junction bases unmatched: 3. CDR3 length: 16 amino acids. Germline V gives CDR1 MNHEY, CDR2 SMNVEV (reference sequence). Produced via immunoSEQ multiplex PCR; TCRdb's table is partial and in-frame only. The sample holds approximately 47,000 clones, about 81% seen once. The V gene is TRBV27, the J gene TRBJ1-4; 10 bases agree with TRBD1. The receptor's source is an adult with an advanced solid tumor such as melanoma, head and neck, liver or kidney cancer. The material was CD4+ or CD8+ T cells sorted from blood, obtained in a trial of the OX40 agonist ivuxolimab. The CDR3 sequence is CASSFGQGGTNEKLFF. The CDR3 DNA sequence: TGTGCCAGCAGTTTCGGACAGGGGGGGACTAATGAAAAACTGTTTTTT. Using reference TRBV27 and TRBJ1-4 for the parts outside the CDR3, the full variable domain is EAQVTQNPRYLITVTGKKLTVTCSQNMNHEYMSWYRQDPGLGLRQIYYSMNVEVTDKGDVPEGYKVSRKEKRNFPLILESPSPNQTSLYFCASSFGQGGTNEKLFFGSGTQLSVL.